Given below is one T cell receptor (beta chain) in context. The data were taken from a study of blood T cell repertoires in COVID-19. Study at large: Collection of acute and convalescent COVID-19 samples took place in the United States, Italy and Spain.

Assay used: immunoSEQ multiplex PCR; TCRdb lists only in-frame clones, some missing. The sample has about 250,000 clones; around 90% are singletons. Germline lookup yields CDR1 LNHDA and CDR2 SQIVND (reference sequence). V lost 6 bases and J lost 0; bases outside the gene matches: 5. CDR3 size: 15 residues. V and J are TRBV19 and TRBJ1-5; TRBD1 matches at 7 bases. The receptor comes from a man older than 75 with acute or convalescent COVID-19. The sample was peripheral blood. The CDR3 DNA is TGTGCCAGTAGATGGGGGACAGTTAGCAATCAGCCCCAGCATTTT. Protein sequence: CASRWGTVSNQPQHF.